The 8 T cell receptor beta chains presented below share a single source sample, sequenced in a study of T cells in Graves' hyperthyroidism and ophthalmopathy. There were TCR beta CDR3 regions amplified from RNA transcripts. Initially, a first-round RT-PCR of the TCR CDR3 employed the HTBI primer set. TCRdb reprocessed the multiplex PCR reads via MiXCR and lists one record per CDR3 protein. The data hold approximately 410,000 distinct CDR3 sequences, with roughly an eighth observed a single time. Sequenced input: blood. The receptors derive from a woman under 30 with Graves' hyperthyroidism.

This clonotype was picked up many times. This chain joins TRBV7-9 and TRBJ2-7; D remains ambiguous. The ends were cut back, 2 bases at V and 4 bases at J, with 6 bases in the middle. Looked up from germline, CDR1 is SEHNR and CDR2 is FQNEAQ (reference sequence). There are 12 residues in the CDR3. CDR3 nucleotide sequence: TGTGCCAGCAGCTTAAGTATGTACGAGCAGTACTTC. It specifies CASSLSMYEQYF. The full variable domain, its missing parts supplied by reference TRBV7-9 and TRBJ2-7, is DTGVSQNPRHKITKRGQNVTFRCDPISEHNRLYWYRQTLGQGPEFLTYFQNEAQLEKSRLLSDRFSAERPKGSFSTLEIQRTEQGDSAMYLCASSLSMYEQYFGPGTRLTVT.

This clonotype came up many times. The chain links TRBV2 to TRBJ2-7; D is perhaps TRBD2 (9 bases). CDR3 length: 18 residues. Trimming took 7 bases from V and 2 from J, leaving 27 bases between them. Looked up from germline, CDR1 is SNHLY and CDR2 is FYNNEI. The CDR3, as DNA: TGTGCCAGCACGGGAAGGACAGGGACTCTAGCGGGAACCTACGAGCAGTACTTC. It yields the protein CASTGRTGTLAGTYEQYF.

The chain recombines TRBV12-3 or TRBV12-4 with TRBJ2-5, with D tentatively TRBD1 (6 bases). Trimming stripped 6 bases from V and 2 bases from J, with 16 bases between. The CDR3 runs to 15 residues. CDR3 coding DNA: TGTGCCAGCAGCCCCTCCGGGACATATCAAGAGACCCAGTACTTC. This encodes CASSPSGTYQETQYF.

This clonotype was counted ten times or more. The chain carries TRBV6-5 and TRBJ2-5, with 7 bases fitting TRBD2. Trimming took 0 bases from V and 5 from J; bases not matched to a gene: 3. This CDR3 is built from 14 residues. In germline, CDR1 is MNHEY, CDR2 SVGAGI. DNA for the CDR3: TGTGCCAGCAGTTACTCGACTAGCTCGGAGACCCAGTACTTC. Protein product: CASSYSTSSETQYF.

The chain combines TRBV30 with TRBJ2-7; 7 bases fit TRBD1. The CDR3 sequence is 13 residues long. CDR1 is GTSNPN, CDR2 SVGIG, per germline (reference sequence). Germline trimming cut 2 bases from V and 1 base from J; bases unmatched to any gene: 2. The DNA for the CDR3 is TGTGCCTGGAGTTTGGGACAGTCCTACGAGCAGTACTTC. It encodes CAWSLGQSYEQYF.

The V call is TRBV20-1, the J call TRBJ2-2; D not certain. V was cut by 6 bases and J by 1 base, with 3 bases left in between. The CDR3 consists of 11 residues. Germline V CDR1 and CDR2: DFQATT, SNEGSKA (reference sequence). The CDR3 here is CSAWNTGELFF. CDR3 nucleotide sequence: TGCAGTGCATGGAACACCGGGGAGCTGTTTTTT.

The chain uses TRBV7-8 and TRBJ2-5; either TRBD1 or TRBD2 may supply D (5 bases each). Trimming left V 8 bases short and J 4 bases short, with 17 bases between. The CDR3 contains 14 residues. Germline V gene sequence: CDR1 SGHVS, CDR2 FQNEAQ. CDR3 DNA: TGTGCCAGCGGAAAGAGGGGATTGCCAGAGACCCAGTACTTC. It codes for CASGKRGLPETQYF.

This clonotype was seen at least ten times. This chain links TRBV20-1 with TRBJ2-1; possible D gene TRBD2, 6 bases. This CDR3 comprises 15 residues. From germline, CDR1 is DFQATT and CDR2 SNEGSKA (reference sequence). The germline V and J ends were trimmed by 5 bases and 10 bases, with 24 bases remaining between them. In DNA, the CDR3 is TGCAGTGCTTTCCAGACTAGTGTTTCCCCCCGGGAGCAGTTCTTC. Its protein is CSAFQTSVSPREQFF.